This TCR beta chain comes out of a study of PD-L1 blockade in urothelial cancer. Looking at the study overall: The analyses of blood took place 3 weeks (second dose) and 6 weeks after treatment start. General study results and limits: Durable benefit was linked to greater 3-week expansion of tumor-associated blood clones.

The assay was immunoSEQ multiplex PCR, and TCRdb's table has in-frame clones only and misses some. The table includes around 130,000 clones, 84% detected once. On this clone itself: Its target is not known.

Described time point: pretreatment peripheral blood. Anywhere from 1 to 8 samples came from each patient, spanning pretreatment and on-treatment. Germline CDR1 and CDR2: GTSNPN and SVGIG (reference sequence). Trimming took off 2 bases at V and 6 bases at J, with 8 bases between the two ends. This CDR3 region has 11 residues. The chain links TRBV30 to TRBJ2-7; the D gene is possibly TRBD2 (5 bases). The input for sequencing was PBMCs, taken around atezolizumab (anti-PD-L1) treatment. The TCR sequence derives from a man in his fifties with urothelial cancer. The CDR3: CAWSYGLEQYF. For the CDR3, the DNA is TGTGCCTGGAGTTATGGACTCGAGCAGTACTTC.